Included here is one T cell receptor beta chain sequence, with context. The data are from a study of blood T cell repertoires in COVID-19. Turning to the study itself: Donors in the United States, Italy and Spain gave samples during acute or convalescent COVID-19. PBMCs, B-cell-depleted T cells, or T cells were the source of the cDNA or gDNA that made up the material.

Which cohort a participant joined came from the clinical history participants gave. Original methodology: Amplification from reference gene primers served as the basis for estimated nucleated cell counts. Clones were read by immunoSEQ multiplex PCR, and TCRdb kept only the in-frame ones, dropping some. The DNA gave D and trimming, while V, J and clone size come from that table. This sample carries fewer than 200,000 clones, around 84% of them seen once, and the ten largest clones take roughly 7%. This CDR3 contains 13 residues. The germline gives CDR1 KGHDR, CDR2 SFDVKD. V lost 5 bases to trimming and J lost 10 bases; unmatched junction nucleotides: 7.

Sequencing was performed on PBMCs or T cells enriched from blood (not recorded which). The V and J genes are TRBV24-1 and TRBJ2-1, with 7 bases lining up with TRBD1. The clonotype comes from a man in his fifties or sixties who had recovered from COVID-19. CDR3 amino acids: CATSGQGFSEQFF. CDR3 in DNA: TGTGCCACCAGTGGACAGGGTTTTTCCGAGCAGTTCTTC.